The 11 T cell receptor beta chains listed next were all sequenced from one sample in a study of spatial heterogeneity in lung cancer. Described time point: blood at routine non-recurrence follow-up after resection. TCRdb processed the 5' RACE reads anew with MiXCR; each CDR3 protein has one entry. The table has tens of thousands of distinct CDR3 sequences, 9% to 10% seen once. The specimen was PBMCs, collected at follow-up. Every receptor here comes from a male donor with early-stage non-small cell lung cancer.

This clonotype was counted many times. This chain joins TRBV20-1 and TRBJ1-2; no reliable D call. Trimming pared 7 bases from V and 1 base from J, leaving 31 bases between. Germline V gene lookup returns CDR1 DFQATT and CDR2 SNEGSKA (reference sequence). The CDR3 totals 19 residues. As DNA, the CDR3 is TGCAGTGTCATAGAAGGGATGGAAGCAGGTTTATTTATTAACTATGGCTACACCTTC. Translated: CSVIEGMEAGLFINYGYTF.

The chain is built from TRBV12-3 or TRBV12-4 and TRBJ1-3; TRBD1 matches 9 bases. This CDR3 has 18 amino acids. V gave up 7 bases and J gave up 0 bases; unmatched junction bases: 13. The DNA of the CDR3 is TGTGCCAGCACCCCGGGACAGGGTGGAAGCTACTCTGGAAACACCATATATTTT. It translates to CASTPGQGGSYSGNTIYF.

The rearrangement links TRBV7-2 to TRBJ2-7, with unresolved D. The V gene's germline CDR1 is SGHTA and CDR2 FQGNSA. The CDR3 runs to 11 residues. CDR3 nucleotides: TGTGCCAGCATCGCTCCCCCCAGATCAGCCGTC. This gives the protein CASIAPPRSAV.

The rearrangement uses TRBV4-3 and TRBJ1-5; tentatively, D is TRBD1 (5 bases). Deletions cut 10 bases from V and 4 bases from J, with 14 bases between. There are 13 residues in the CDR3. Germline V gene lookup returns CDR1 LGHNA and CDR2 YSLEER. CDR3 in amino acids: CAKNTGFNQPQHF. DNA of the CDR3: TGCGCCAAGAATACAGGTTTTAATCAGCCCCAGCATTTT.

A few counts support this clonotype. The CDR3 here is CATSDQPTDTQYF. CDR3 DNA: TGTGCCACCAGTGATCAACCCACAGATACGCAGTATTTT. This chain links TRBV24-1 with TRBJ2-3; D is unresolved. This CDR3 region has 13 residues. V lost 3 bases and J 2 bases, leaving 5 bases between the germline ends. Germline CDR1 is KGHDR and CDR2 is SFDVKD.

The chain has TRBV20-1 and TRBJ2-7; 8 bases match TRBD1. Germline values: CDR1 DFQATT, CDR2 SNEGSKA (reference sequence). The V gene end was trimmed by 2 bases and the J gene end by 3 bases; junction bases not matched to a gene: 6. The CDR3 extends over 14 amino acids. The CDR3 DNA follows: TGCAGTGCTAGACAGGGGGCGAATTACTACGAGCAGTACTTC. It specifies CSARQGANYYEQYF.

The CDR3 spells CASAGRGGYNSPLHF. CDR3 in DNA: TGTGCCAGCGCGGGAAGAGGGGGTTATAATTCACCCCTCCACTTT. The genes are TRBV27 and TRBJ1-6, with D perhaps matching TRBD1 (6 bases). With 8 bases removed from V and 4 bases from J, the gap between germline ends came to 15 bases. Germline lookup yields CDR1 MNHEY and CDR2 SMNVEV (reference sequence). This CDR3 has 15 amino acids.

This clonotype was seen a handful of times. At one end the junction does not follow the germline gene, possibly because of a read error. V gene TRBV5-1 combines with J gene TRBJ2-1; the D is unclear. Germline assignment: CDR1 SGHRS and CDR2 YFSETQ. This CDR3 comprises 15 residues. CDR3 sequence reads: CASSFTPSGVTNKPF. The CDR3 region has the DNA TGCGCCAGCAGCTTTACCCCCAGTGGCGTGACGAACAAACCCTTC.

This chain connects TRBV5-1 to TRBJ2-3; TRBD1 aligns across 7 bases. The V gene's germline CDR1 is SGHRS and CDR2 YFSETQ. The CDR3 has 14 residues. V lost 0 bases and J lost 4; bases outside the gene matches: 2. The CDR3 DNA reads as TGCGCCAGCAGCTTGGGACAGGGTTCAGATACGCAGTATTTT. This translates into CASSLGQGSDTQYF. The whole variable domain, remainder taken from reference TRBV5-1 and TRBJ2-3, is KAGVTQTPRYLIKTRGQQVTLSCSPISGHRSVSWYQQTPGQGLQFLFEYFSETQRNKGNFPGRFSGRQFSNSRSEMNVSTLELGDSALYLCASSLGQGSDTQYFGPGTRLTVL.

Regarding this clonotype: A read error may be the cause here, since a much bigger clone is one base away. V usage is TRBV9 and J usage is TRBJ2-2; D is ambiguous. The CDR3 has 16 residues. V lost 5 bases to trimming and J lost 2 bases, with 16 bases between them. Germline V gene sequence: CDR1 SGDLS, CDR2 YYNGEE. The CDR3 is CASSPNGGSNTGELFF. The CDR3 DNA follows: TGTGCCAGCAGTCCCAACGGCGGATCCAACACCGGGGAGCTGTTTTTT.

In this sample, this clonotype turned up many times. This chain connects TRBV7-9 to TRBJ2-7; 7 nucleotides match TRBD2. The CDR3 length is 12 residues. Germline V gives CDR1 SEHNR, CDR2 FQNEAQ (reference sequence). The V and J ends lost 3 bases and 5 bases, in that order; junction bases with no gene match: 1. Written as DNA, the CDR3 is TGTGCCAGCAGCTTTCTAGCGGACGAGCAGTACTTC. This translates into CASSFLADEQYF.